The 15 T cell receptor beta chains presented below share a single source sample, sequenced in a study of PD-1 blockade in classical Hodgkin lymphoma (dated by TCRdb to the early 2020s). The time point label, as the study defines it: cycle 4 day 1 (C4D1), after 6 weeks of nivolumab. Every trial patient had relapsed following autologous stem cell transplantation, and prior brentuximab vedotin exposure was what differed among cohorts A, B and C. Receptor libraries were prepared by the immunoSEQ multiplex PCR assay. This is the immuneACCESS table as TCRdb keeps it, with only in-frame sequences that have V and J called. A part of the clones is gone; compared with another copy, unresolved V genes explain less than half, and the rest is unexplained. Recorded for this sample are roughly 60,000 clones; more than 90% of them occurred a single time. Jointly, the top ten make up more than 7.5% of the sample.

Sequencing used peripheral blood mononuclear cells (PBMCs), obtained before the fourth cycle of nivolumab. The receptors shown here come from a human donor with classical Hodgkin lymphoma.

The V gene is TRBV9, the J gene TRBJ2-1; D call uncertain. Between the trimmed V and J ends, which lost 0 bases and 0 bases, there was a span of 13 bases. CDR1 is SGDLS and CDR2 is YYNGEE in the germline V gene. The CDR3 length is 17 residues. The CDR3 loop reads CASSVAFSRLSYNEQFF. The CDR3 bases are TGTGCCAGCAGCGTAGCCTTTTCGCGGCTCTCCTACAATGAGCAGTTCTTC.

The genes are TRBV6-6 and TRBJ2-5; tentatively, D is TRBD2 (6 bases). The CDR3 runs 14 residues. Germline CDR1 is MNHNY and CDR2 is SVGAGI (reference sequence). The V and J ends lost 2 bases and 2 bases respectively, with 9 bases between them. CDR3 loop: CASSYGGWQETQYF. The CDR3 DNA sequence: TGTGCCAGCAGTTACGGGGGGTGGCAAGAGACCCAGTACTTC.

The V call is TRBV28, the J call TRBJ2-2, with TRBD1 identical over 7 bases. The junction had 11 bases not matched to a gene; V was cut back by 6 bases and J by 1 base. Germline loops: CDR1 MDHEN, CDR2 SYDVKM. The CDR3 sequence is 17 residues long. The CDR3 nucleotides are TGTGCCAGCAGCCGAGGGGGCTGGACTGAGAACACCGGGGAGCTGTTTTTT. It encodes CASSRGGWTENTGELFF.

J is TRBJ2-7 and V is TRBV5-1; the D is unclear. The CDR3 is 14 amino acids. Trimming cost V 0 bases and J 2 bases, with 9 bases left between them. CDR1 and CDR2 (germline): SGHRS, YFSETQ. The CDR3 spells CASSLVPGAYEQYF. CDR3 bases: TGCGCCAGCAGCTTGGTTCCGGGCGCCTACGAGCAGTACTTC.

This clone showed up just a few times. The genes are TRBV7-2 and TRBJ2-1; TRBD2 matches 9 bases. CDR1 and CDR2 (germline): SGHTA, FQGNSA. V was clipped by 1 base and J by 4 bases; unmatched bases: 11. The CDR3 spans 18 residues. The CDR3 loop is CASSLVFLAGGRYNEQFF. CDR3 coding DNA: TGTGCCAGCAGCTTAGTGTTTTTGGCGGGGGGGAGGTACAATGAGCAGTTCTTC.

The chain couples TRBV7-2 to TRBJ2-7; TRBD2 matches 8 bases. V shed 0 bases and J 6 bases; nucleotides not matched to a gene: 1. In germline, CDR1 is SGHTA, CDR2 FQGNSA. The CDR3 loop spans 13 amino acids. CDR3 in DNA: TGTGCCAGCAGCTTAGCGCGGGGGGTCGAGCAGTACTTC. Its protein is CASSLARGVEQYF.

This chain links TRBV7-2 with TRBJ1-4; D call uncertain. Germline values: CDR1 SGHTA, CDR2 FQGNSA. V was shortened by 5 bases and J by 5 bases, with 9 bases between the two germline ends. The CDR3 sequence is 13 residues long. The CDR3 loop reads CASSIRPNEKLFF. Here the CDR3 DNA reads TGTGCCAGCAGCATTCGCCCGAATGAAAAACTGTTTTTT. The full variable domain, its missing parts supplied by reference TRBV7-2 and TRBJ1-4, is GAGVSQSPSNKVTEKGKDVELRCDPISGHTALYWYRQSLGQGLEFLIYFQGNSAPDKSGLPSDRFSAERTGGSVSTLTIQRTQQEDSAVYLCASSIRPNEKLFFGSGTQLSVL.

This clone has just one count. At one boundary the junction diverges from the germline segment, which might be a read error. The V and J genes are TRBV29-1 and TRBJ2-7, with TRBD2 as a possible D gene (5 bases). The V gene's germline CDR1 is SQVTM and CDR2 ANQGSEA. The CDR3 runs 12 residues. The CDR3, as DNA: TGCAGCGTTGGAGGGAACCCCTACGGGCAGTACTTC. Protein: CSVGGNPYGQYF.

V and J are TRBV6-1 and TRBJ1-3; the D is unclear. Trimming shortened V by 1 base and J by 1 base, and 5 bases separated the two germline ends. CDR3 length: 14 amino acids. From germline, CDR1 is MNHNS and CDR2 SASEGT. CDR3 sequence: CASSEGGSGNTIYF. The CDR3 DNA reads TGTGCCAGCAGTGAAGGGGGTTCTGGAAACACCATATATTTT.

The chain recombines TRBV7-9 with TRBJ1-5; D gene ambiguous. The V and J ends lost 3 bases and 0 bases respectively, with 6 bases between them. CDR1 SEHNR and CDR2 FQNEAQ come from the germline V gene (reference sequence). The CDR3 spans 14 residues. Here the CDR3 DNA reads TGTGCCAGCAGCTTCTCAGATAGCAATCAGCCCCAGCATTTT. It translates to CASSFSDSNQPQHF. Using reference TRBV7-9 and TRBJ1-5 for the parts outside the CDR3, the full variable domain is DTGVSQNPRHKITKRGQNVTFRCDPISEHNRLYWYRQTLGQGPEFLTYFQNEAQLEKSRLLSDRFSAERPKGSFSTLEIQRTEQGDSAMYLCASSFSDSNQPQHFGDGTRLSIL.

The chain employs TRBV5-1 and TRBJ2-1, with D unresolved. V was cut by 1 base and J by 10 bases, with 6 bases left in between. Germline V gene data show CDR1 as SGHRS and CDR2 as YFSETQ. The CDR3 covers 11 residues. The CDR3 DNA sequence: TGCGCCAGCAGCTTGCTAGGCGAGCAGTTCTTC. This codes for CASSLLGEQFF.

The chain joins TRBV6-5 to TRBJ2-3; 7 bases align to TRBD2. Germline CDR1 and CDR2: MNHEY and SVGAGI. This CDR3 contains 13 residues. V was clipped by 7 bases and J by 3 bases; unmatched bases: 4. The CDR3 coding sequence is TGTGCCAGCACCACGGGAGGAACAGATACGCAGTATTTT. The encoded protein is CASTTGGTDTQYF.

The chain's CDR3 is CASTTGTSGHNEQFF. CDR3 coding DNA: TGTGCCAGCACCACCGGGACTAGCGGCCACAATGAGCAGTTCTTC. The genes are TRBV5-5 and TRBJ2-1; 11 positions agree with TRBD2. The J segment lost 5 bases and the V segment lost 6 bases, leaving 7 bases of the junction unmatched. Germline assignment: CDR1 SGHKS and CDR2 YYEKEE (reference sequence). CDR3 length: 15 residues.

The chain couples TRBV11-1 to TRBJ2-5; no definite D call. Trimming pared 3 bases from V and 1 base from J, leaving 6 bases between. Germline V gene sequence: CDR1 SGHAT, CDR2 FQDESV (reference sequence). The CDR3 loop spans 13 amino acids. The CDR3 here is CASSFGPQETQYF. CDR3 bases: TGTGCCAGCAGCTTCGGACCCCAAGAGACCCAGTACTTC. The whole variable domain, remainder taken from reference TRBV11-1 and TRBJ2-5, is EAEVAQSPRYKITEKSQAVAFWCDPISGHATLYWYRQILGQGPELLVQFQDESVVDDSQLPKDRFSAERLKGVDSTLKIQPAELGDSAMYLCASSFGPQETQYFGPGTRLLVL.

The chain is built from TRBV18 and TRBJ2-5, with D possibly matching TRBD2 (6 bases). The CDR3 has 13 amino acids. CDR1 KGHSH and CDR2 LQKENI come from the germline V gene. Trimming took off 2 bases at V and 7 bases at J, with 11 bases between the two ends. CDR3 DNA sequence: TGTGCCAGCTCACCAGGAGGGGACGCGACCCAGTACTTC. It translates to CASSPGGDATQYF.